This T cell receptor beta chain was sequenced in a study of shared clonotypes between healthy human individuals. TCRdb's copy holds only in-frame clones and misses some; the assay was immunoSEQ multiplex PCR. Of a few million clones listed, approximately 95% are singletons. As for this clone: Other nucleotide sequences in the sample specify the same CDR3.

Trimming removed 2 bases at V and 0 bases at J, with 3 bases between. Germline assignment: CDR1 SGHRS and CDR2 YFSETQ. This CDR3 spans 14 amino acids. The sequencing input was naive CD4+ T cells sorted from blood. Sample subset: CD45RA+ positively selected. The clonotype was recovered from a man aged 18-30 years in good health. The chain is built from TRBV5-1 and TRBJ1-6; D uncertain. The CDR3 nucleotides are TGCGCCAGCAGCTTAGGCTCCTATAATTCACCCCTCCACTTT. Protein product: CASSLGSYNSPLHF.